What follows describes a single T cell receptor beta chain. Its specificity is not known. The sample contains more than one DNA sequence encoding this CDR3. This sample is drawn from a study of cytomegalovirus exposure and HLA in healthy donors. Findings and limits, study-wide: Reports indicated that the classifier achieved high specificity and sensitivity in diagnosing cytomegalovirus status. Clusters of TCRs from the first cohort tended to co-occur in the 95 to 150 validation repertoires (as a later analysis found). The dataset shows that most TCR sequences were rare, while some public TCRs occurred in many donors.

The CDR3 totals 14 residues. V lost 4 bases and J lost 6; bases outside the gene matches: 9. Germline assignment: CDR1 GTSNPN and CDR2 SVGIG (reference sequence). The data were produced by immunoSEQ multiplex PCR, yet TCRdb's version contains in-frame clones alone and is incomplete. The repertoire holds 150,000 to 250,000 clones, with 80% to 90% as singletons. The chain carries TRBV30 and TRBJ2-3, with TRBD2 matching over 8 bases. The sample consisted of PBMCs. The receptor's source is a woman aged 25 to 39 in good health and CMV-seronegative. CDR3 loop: CAWNLVAGTDTQYF. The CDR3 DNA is TGTGCCTGGAATTTGGTAGCGGGGACGGATACGCAGTATTTT.